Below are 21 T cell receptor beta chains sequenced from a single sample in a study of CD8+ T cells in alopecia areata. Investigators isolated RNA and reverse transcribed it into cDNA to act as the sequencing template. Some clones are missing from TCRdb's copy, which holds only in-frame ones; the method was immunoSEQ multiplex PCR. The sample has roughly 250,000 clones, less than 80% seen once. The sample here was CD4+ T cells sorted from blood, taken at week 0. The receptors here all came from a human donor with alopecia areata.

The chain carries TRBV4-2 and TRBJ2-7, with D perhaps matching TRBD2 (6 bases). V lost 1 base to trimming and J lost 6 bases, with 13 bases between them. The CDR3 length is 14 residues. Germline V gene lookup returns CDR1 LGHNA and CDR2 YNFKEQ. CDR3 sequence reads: CASSQAMEGPEQYF. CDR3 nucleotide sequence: TGTGCCAGCAGCCAAGCTATGGAGGGACCCGAGCAGTACTTC.

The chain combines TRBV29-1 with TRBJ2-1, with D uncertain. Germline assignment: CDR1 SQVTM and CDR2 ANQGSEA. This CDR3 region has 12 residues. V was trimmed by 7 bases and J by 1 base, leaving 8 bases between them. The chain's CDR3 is CSAVGSYNEQFF. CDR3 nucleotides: TGCAGCGCCGTTGGGTCCTACAATGAGCAGTTCTTC.

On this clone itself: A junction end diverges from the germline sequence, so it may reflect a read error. CDR3 in DNA: TGTGCCAGCAGTTACGGGATCTCCTACGAGCAGTACTTC. Protein product: CASSYGISYEQYF. The V and J genes are TRBV10-3 and TRBJ2-7, with D tentatively TRBD2 (5 bases). The germline CDR1 and CDR2 sequences are ENHRY and SYGVKD. The CDR3 has 13 residues.

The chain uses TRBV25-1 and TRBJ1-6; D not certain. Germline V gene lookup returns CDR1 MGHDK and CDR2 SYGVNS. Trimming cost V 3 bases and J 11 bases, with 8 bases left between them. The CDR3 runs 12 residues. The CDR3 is CASSDLGTPLHF. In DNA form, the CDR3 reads TGTGCCAGCAGTGATTTGGGTACACCCCTCCACTTT.

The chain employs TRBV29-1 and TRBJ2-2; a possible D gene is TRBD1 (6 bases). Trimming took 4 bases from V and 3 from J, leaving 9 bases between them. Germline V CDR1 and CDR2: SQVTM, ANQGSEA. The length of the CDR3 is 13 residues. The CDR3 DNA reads TGCAGCGTTGGGGGGCAGCACACCGGGGAGCTGTTTTTT. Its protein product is CSVGGQHTGELFF.

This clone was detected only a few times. DNA for the CDR3: TGTGCCAGCAGCTTACGGACAGAGAAAAACATTCAGTACTTC. This sequence encodes CASSLRTEKNIQYF. This chain joins TRBV7-2 and TRBJ2-4, with D tentatively TRBD1 (6 bases). CDR1 and CDR2 from the germline V gene are SGHTA and FQGNSA. This CDR3 region has 14 residues. The V gene lost 2 bases and the J gene lost 4 bases, with 9 bases spanning the gap.

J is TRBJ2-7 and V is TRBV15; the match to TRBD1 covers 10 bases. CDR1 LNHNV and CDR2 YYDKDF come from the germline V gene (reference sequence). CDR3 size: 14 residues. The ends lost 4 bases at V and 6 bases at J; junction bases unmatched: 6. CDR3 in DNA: TGTGCCACCAGCACCCGTGGGACAGGGGCCGAGCAGTACTTC. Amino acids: CATSTRGTGAEQYF. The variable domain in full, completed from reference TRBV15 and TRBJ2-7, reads DAMVIQNPRYQVTQFGKPVTLSCSQTLNHNVMYWYQQKSSQAPKLLFHYYDKDFNNEADTPDNFQSRRPNTSFCFLDIRSPGLGDTAMYLCATSTRGTGAEQYFGPGTRLTVT.

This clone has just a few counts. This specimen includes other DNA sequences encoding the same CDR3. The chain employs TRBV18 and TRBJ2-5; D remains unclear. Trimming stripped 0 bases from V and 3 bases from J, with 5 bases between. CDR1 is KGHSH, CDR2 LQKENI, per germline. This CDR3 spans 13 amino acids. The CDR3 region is CASSPPSEETQYF. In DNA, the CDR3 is TGTGCCAGCTCACCACCTTCCGAAGAGACCCAGTACTTC.

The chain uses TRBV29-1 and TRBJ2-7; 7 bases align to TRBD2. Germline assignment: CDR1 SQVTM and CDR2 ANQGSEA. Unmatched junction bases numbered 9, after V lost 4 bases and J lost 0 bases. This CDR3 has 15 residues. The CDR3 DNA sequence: TGCAGCGTTGTGGGGGACTACCGAAACTCCTACGAGCAGTACTTC. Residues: CSVVGDYRNSYEQYF.

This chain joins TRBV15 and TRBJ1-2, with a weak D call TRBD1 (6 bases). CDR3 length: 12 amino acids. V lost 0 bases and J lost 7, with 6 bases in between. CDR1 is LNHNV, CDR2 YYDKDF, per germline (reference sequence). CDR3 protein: CATSREGGGYTF. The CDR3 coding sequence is TGTGCCACCAGCAGAGAAGGGGGTGGCTACACCTTC. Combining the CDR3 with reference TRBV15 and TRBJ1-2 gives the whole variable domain DAMVIQNPRYQVTQFGKPVTLSCSQTLNHNVMYWYQQKSSQAPKLLFHYYDKDFNNEADTPDNFQSRRPNTSFCFLDIRSPGLGDTAMYLCATSREGGGYTFGSGTRLTVV.

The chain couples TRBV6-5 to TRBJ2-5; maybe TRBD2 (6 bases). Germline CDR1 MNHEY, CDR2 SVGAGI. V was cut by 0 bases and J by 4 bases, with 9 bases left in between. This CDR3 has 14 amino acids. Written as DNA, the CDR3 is TGTGCCAGCAGTTACTCCGGGGGAGGAGAGACCCAGTACTTC. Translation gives CASSYSGGGETQYF.

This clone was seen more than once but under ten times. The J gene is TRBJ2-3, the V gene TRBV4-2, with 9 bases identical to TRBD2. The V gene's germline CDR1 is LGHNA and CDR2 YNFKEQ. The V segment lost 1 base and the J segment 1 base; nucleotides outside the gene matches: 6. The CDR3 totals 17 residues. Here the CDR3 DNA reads TGTGCCAGCAGCCAAGGTCGAGCTAGCGGGGGCACAGATACGCAGTATTTT. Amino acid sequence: CASSQGRASGGTDTQYF.

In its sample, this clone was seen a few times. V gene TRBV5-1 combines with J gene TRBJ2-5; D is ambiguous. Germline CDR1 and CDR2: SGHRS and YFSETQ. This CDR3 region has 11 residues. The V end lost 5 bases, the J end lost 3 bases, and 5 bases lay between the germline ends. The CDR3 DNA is TGCGCCAGCAGTACCAAAGAGACCCAGTACTTC. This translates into CASSTKETQYF.

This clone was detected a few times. CDR3: CASSEVNRASGGETQYF. CDR3 nucleotide sequence: TGTGCCAGCAGTGAGGTTAACAGGGCCAGCGGGGGGGAGACCCAGTACTTC. This rearrangement joins TRBV2 to TRBJ2-5; TRBD2 aligns across 9 bases. The germline V gene encodes CDR1 SNHLY and CDR2 FYNNEI. This CDR3 region has 17 residues. Losses at the gene ends were 3 bases for V and 5 bases for J; bases not matched to a gene: 13.

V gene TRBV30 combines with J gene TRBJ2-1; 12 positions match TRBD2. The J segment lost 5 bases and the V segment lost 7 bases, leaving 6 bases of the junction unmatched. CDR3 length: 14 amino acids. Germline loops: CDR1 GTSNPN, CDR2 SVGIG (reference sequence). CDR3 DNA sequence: TGTGCCTTGAGACTAGCGGGGGTGCACAATGAGCAGTTCTTC. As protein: CALRLAGVHNEQFF.

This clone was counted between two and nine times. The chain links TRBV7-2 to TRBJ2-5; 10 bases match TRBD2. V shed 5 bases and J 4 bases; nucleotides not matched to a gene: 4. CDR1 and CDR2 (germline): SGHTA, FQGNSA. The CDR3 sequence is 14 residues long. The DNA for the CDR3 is TGTGCCAGCAGCAGAGCGGGGGGGCCAGAGACCCAGTACTTC. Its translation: CASSRAGGPETQYF.

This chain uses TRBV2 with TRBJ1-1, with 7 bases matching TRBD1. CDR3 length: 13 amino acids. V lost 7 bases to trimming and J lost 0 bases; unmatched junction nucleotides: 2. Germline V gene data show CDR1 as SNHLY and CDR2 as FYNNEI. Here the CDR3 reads CASKDRVNTEAFF. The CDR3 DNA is TGTGCCAGCAAAGACAGGGTGAACACTGAAGCTTTCTTT. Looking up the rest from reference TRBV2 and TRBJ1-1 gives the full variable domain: EPEVTQTPSHQVTQMGQEVILRCVPISNHLYFYWYRQILGQKVEFLVSFYNNEISEKSEIFDDQFSVERPDGSNFTLKIRSTKLEDSAMYFCASKDRVNTEAFFGQGTRLTVV.

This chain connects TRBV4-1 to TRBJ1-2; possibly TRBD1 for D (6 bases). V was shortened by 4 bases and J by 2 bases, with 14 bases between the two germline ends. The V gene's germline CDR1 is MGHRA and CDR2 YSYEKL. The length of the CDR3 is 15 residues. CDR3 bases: TGCGCCAGCAGCCGAGGGGGAGGGACAAACTATGGCTACACCTTC. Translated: CASSRGGGTNYGYTF.

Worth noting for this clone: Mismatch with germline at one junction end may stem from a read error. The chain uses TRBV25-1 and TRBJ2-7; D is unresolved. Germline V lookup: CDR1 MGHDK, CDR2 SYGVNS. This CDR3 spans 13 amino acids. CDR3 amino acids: CASSDETMYGQYF. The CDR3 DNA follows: TGTGCCAGCAGTGATGAAACAATGTACGGGCAGTACTTC.

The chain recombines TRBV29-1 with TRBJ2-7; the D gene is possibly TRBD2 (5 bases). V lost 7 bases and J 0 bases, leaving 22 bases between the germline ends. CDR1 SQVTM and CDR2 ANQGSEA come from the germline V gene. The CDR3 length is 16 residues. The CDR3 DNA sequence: TGCAGCGCGACTCACCAGAGTGGGAGTCTCTCCTACGAGCAGTACTTC. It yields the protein CSATHQSGSLSYEQYF.

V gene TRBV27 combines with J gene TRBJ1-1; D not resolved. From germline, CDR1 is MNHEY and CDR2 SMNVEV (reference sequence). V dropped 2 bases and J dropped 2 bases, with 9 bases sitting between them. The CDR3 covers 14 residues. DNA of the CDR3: TGTGCCAGCAGTTTAACTGGGGTCAACACTGAAGCTTTCTTT. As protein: CASSLTGVNTEAFF.